This T cell receptor (beta chain) was observed in a study of T cell responses to AZD1222 COVID-19 vaccine. About the study: It was second doses at about 4 or about 12 weeks that were pooled.

As for this clone: Antigen unknown.

Generated by immunoSEQ multiplex PCR, the TCRdb table keeps only in-frame clones and is missing some. The table has some 130,000 clones, about 87% seen once. Regarding the study as a whole: Breadth and depth of Spike-specific TCRs rose after two AZD1222 doses. Donors skewed white British and female; clonal diversity was possibly underestimated. No repertoire was sampled before or during the peak T cell response, only after it.

Germline V lookup: CDR1 SGHRS, CDR2 YFSETQ. There are 18 residues in the CDR3. With 4 bases clipped from V and 2 bases from J, the junction kept 14 bases outside the gene matches. This specimen was peripheral blood, taken on day 0 of AZD1222 vaccination. V gene TRBV5-1 combines with J gene TRBJ2-7; 11 bases match TRBD2. The source is an adult in good health. The DNA for the CDR3 is TGCGCCAGCAGCATGGGGGTAGTAACTAGCGGGAGTACCTACGAGCAGTACTTC. Translation gives CASSMGVVTSGSTYEQYF.